This T cell receptor beta chain comes out of a study of blood T cell repertoires in COVID-19. Between the trimmed V and J ends, which lost 3 bases and 3 bases, there was a span of 11 bases. Germline V gene data show CDR1 as MDHEN and CDR2 as SYDVKM. There are 14 residues in the CDR3. TCRdb keeps only in-frame clones here, not all; method: immunoSEQ multiplex PCR. The sample holds roughly 410,000 clones, more than 75% seen once. This clonotype originated in a woman aged 55-69 years with COVID-19, enrolled during active disease. Specimen: peripheral blood. The chain combines TRBV28 with TRBJ1-2, with a possible D match to TRBD1 (5 bases). CDR3 nucleotides: TGTGCCAGCAGTTTGGGAGGGGAGTACTATGGCTACACCTTC. This sequence encodes CASSLGGEYYGYTF.